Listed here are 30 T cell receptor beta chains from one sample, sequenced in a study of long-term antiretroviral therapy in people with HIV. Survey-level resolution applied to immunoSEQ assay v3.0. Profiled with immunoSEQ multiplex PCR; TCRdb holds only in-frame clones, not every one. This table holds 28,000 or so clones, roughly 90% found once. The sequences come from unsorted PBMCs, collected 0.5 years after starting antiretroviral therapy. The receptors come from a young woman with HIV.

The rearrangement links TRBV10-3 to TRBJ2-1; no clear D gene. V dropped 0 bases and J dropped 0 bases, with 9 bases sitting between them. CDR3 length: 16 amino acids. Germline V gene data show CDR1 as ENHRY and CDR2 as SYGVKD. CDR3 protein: CAISESGSTSYNEQFF. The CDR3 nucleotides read TGTGCCATCAGTGAGTCGGGCTCTACCTCCTACAATGAGCAGTTCTTC.

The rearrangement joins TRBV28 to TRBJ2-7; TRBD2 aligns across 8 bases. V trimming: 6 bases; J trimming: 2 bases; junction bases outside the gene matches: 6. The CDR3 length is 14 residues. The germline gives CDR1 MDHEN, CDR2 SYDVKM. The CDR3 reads CASRTSDITYEQYF. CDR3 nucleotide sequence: TGTGCCAGCAGGACTAGCGATATAACCTACGAGCAGTACTTC. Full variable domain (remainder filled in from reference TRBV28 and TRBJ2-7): DVKVTQSSRYLVKRTGEKVFLECVQDMDHENMFWYRQDPGLGLRLIYFSYDVKMKEKGDIPEGYSVSREKKERFSLILESASTNQTSMYLCASRTSDITYEQYFGPGTRLTVT.

CDR3 amino acids: CASSLWGTSGYNEQFF. Here the CDR3 DNA reads TGTGCCAGCAGTTTATGGGGGACTAGCGGGTACAATGAGCAGTTCTTC. V usage is TRBV27 and J usage is TRBJ2-1; 12 bases align to TRBD2. Trimming took 1 base from V and 4 from J; bases not matched to a gene: 2. This CDR3 is 16 amino acids long. Germline V gene lookup returns CDR1 MNHEY and CDR2 SMNVEV (reference sequence).

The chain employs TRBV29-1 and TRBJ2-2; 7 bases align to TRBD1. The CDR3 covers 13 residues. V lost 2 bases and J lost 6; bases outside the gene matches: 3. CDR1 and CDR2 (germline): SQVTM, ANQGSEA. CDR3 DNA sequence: TGCAGCGTTGAACGGACAGGAGCCGGGGAGCTGTTTTTT. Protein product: CSVERTGAGELFF.

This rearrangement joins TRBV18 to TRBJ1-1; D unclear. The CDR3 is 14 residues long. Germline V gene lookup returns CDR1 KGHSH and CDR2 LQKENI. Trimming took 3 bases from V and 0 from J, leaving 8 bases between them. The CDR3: CASSPEGMNTEAFF. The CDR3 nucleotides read TGTGCCAGCTCACCTGAAGGGATGAACACTGAAGCTTTCTTT.

CDR3 sequence (DNA): TGTGCCAGCAGTTACTCGGGGGGTGGCTACACCTTC. This codes for CASSYSGGGYTF. This chain links TRBV6-5 with TRBJ1-2; the D gene is possibly TRBD1 (5 bases). CDR1 is MNHEY, CDR2 SVGAGI, per germline. The V end lost 0 bases, the J end lost 7 bases, and 6 bases lay between the germline ends. The length of the CDR3 is 12 residues.

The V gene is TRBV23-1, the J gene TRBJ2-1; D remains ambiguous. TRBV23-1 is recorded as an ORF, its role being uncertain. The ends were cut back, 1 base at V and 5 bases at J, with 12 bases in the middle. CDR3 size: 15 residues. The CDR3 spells CASSQLLGPNNEQFF. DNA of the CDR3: TGCGCCAGCAGTCAATTGTTAGGGCCCAACAATGAGCAGTTCTTC.

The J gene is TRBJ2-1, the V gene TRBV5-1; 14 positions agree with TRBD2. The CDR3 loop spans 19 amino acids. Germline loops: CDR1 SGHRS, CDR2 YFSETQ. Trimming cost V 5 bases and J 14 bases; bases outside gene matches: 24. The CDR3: CASRPAGTSPGLAGVTEFF. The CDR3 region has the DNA TGCGCCAGCAGACCGGCCGGGACCTCGCCGGGACTAGCGGGAGTGACTGAGTTCTTC.

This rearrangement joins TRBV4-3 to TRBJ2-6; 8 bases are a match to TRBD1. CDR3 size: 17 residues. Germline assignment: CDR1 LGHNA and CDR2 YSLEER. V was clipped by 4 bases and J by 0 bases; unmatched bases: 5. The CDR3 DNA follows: TGCGCCAGCAGCCTCGGACAGGGACACTCTGGGGCCAACGTCCTGACTTTC. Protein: CASSLGQGHSGANVLTF.

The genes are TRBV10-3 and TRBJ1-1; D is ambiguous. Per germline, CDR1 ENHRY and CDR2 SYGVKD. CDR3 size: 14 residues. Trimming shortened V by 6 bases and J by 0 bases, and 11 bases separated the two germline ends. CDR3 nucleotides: TGTGCCATCAGCCAGGACGGCATGAACACTGAAGCTTTCTTT. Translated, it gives CAISQDGMNTEAFF.

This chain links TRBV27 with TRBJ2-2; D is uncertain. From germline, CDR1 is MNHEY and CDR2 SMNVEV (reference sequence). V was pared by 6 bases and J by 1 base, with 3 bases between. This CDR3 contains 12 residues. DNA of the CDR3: TGTGCCAGCAGCAAGAACACCGGGGAGCTGTTTTTT. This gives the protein CASSKNTGELFF.

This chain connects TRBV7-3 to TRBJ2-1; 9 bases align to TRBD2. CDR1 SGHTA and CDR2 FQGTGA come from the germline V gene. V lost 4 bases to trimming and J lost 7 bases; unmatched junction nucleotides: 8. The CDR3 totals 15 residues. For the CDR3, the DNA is TGTGCCAGCAGCTCCGACTATAGCGGGAGAAATGAGCAGTTCTTC. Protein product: CASSSDYSGRNEQFF.

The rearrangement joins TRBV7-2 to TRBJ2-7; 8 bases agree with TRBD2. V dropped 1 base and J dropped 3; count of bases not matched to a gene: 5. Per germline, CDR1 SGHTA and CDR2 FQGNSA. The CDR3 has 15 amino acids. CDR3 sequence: CASSLGAGARYEQYF. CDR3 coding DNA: TGTGCCAGCAGCTTAGGAGCGGGAGCTCGCTACGAGCAGTACTTC.

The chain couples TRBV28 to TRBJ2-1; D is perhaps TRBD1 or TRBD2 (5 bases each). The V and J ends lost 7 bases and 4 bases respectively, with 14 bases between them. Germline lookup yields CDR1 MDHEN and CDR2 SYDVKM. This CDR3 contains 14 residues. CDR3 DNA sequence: TGTGCCAGCACCCCGGGGCGCAGTTACAATGAGCAGTTCTTC. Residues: CASTPGRSYNEQFF.

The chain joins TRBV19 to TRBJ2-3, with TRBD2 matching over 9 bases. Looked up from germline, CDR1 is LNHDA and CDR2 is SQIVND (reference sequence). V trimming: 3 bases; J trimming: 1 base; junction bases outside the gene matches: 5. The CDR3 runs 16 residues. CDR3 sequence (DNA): TGTGCCAGTAGTATGCGACTAGCGGTGGGCACAGATACGCAGTATTTT. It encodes CASSMRLAVGTDTQYF.

CDR3 coding DNA: TGTGCCAGCAGCGTAGCTGGCAGAAACTATGGCTACACCTTC. It encodes CASSVAGRNYGYTF. V usage is TRBV9 and J usage is TRBJ1-2; unclear D gene. Germline assignment: CDR1 SGDLS and CDR2 YYNGEE. This CDR3 comprises 14 residues. V lost 0 bases and J lost 2, with 8 bases in between. The whole variable domain, remainder taken from reference TRBV9 and TRBJ1-2, is DSGVTQTPKHLITATGQRVTLRCSPRSGDLSVYWYQQSLDQGLQFLIQYYNGEERAKGNILERFSAQQFPDLHSELNLSSLELGDSALYFCASSVAGRNYGYTFGSGTRLTVV.

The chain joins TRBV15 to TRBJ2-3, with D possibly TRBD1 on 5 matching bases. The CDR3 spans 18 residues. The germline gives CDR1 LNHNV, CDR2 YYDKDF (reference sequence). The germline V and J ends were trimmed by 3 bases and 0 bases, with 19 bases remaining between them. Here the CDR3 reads CATSRMDLQVRSTDTQYF. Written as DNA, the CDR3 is TGTGCCACCAGCAGGATGGATTTACAGGTTCGGAGCACAGATACGCAGTATTTT.

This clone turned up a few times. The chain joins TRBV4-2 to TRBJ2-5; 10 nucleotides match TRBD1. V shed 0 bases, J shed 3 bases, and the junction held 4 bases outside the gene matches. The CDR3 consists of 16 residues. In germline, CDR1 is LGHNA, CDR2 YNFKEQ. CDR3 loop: CASSQDKGTGEETQYF. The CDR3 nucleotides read TGTGCCAGCAGCCAAGATAAAGGGACAGGGGAAGAGACCCAGTACTTC.

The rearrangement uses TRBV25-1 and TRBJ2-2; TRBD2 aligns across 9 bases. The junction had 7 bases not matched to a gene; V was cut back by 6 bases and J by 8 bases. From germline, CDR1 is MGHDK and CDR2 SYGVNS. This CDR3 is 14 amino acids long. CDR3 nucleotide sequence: TGTGCCAGCAGAGGGACTAGCTACCTAGGGGAGCTGTTTTTT. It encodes CASRGTSYLGELFF.

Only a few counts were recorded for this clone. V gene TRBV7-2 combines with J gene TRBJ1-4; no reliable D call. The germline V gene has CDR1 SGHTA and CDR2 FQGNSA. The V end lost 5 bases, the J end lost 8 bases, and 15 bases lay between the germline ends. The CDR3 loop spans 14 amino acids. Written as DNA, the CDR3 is TGTGCCAGCAGCCCCACGGCAATCGGGGAAAAACTGTTTTTT. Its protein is CASSPTAIGEKLFF.

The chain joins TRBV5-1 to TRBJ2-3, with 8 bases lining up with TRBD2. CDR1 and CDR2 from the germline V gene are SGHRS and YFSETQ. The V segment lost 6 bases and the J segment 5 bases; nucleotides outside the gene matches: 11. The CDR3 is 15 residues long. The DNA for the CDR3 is TGCGCCAGCACCCCACGAGCGGGAGTGGAAGATACGCAGTATTTT. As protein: CASTPRAGVEDTQYF. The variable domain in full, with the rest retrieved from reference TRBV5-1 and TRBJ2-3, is KAGVTQTPRYLIKTRGQQVTLSCSPISGHRSVSWYQQTPGQGLQFLFEYFSETQRNKGNFPGRFSGRQFSNSRSEMNVSTLELGDSALYLCASTPRAGVEDTQYFGPGTRLTVL.

The CDR3 here is CASSPAAISTDTQYF. The CDR3 DNA reads TGTGCCAGCAGCCCGGCAGCCATTAGCACAGATACGCAGTATTTT. This sequence joins TRBV7-3 and TRBJ2-3, with no clear D. Trimming cost V 5 bases and J 0 bases, with 12 bases left between them. This CDR3 is 15 amino acids long. Germline loops: CDR1 SGHTA, CDR2 FQGTGA. The full variable domain, with the rest looked up from reference TRBV7-3 and TRBJ2-3, is GAGVSQTPSNKVTEKGKYVELRCDPISGHTALYWYRQSLGQGPEFLIYFQGTGAADDSGLPNDRFFAVRPEGSVSTLKIQRTERGDSAVYLCASSPAAISTDTQYFGPGTRLTVL.

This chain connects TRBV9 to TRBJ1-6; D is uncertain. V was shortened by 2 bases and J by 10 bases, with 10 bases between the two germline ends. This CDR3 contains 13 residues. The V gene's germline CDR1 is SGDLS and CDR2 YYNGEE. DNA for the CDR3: TGTGCCAGCAGCGTGGAGGGTGGATCACCCCTCCACTTT. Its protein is CASSVEGGSPLHF.

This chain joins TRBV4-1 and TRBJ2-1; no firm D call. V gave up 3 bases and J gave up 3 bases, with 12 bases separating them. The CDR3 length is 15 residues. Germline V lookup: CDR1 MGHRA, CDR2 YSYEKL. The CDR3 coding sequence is TGCGCCAGCAGCCAGGTTCCGGATTACTACAATGAGCAGTTCTTC. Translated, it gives CASSQVPDYYNEQFF.

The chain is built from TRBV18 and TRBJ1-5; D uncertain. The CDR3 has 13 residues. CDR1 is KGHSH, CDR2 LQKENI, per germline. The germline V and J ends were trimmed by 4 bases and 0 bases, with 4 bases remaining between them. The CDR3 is CASSRDSNQPQHF. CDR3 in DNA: TGTGCCAGCTCACGTGATAGCAATCAGCCCCAGCATTTT. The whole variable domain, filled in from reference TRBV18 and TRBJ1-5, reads NAGVMQNPRHLVRRRGQEARLRCSPMKGHSHVYWYRQLPEEGLKFMVYLQKENIIDESGMPKERFSAEFPKEGPSILRIQQVVRGDSAAYFCASSRDSNQPQHFGDGTRLSIL.

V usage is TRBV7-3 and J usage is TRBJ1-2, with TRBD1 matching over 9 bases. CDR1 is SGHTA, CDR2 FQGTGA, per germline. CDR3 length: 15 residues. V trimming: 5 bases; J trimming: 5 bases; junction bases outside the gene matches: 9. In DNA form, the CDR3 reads TGTGCCAGCAGCCGAACAGGGGGCGCGGTTTATGGCTACACCTTC. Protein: CASSRTGGAVYGYTF.

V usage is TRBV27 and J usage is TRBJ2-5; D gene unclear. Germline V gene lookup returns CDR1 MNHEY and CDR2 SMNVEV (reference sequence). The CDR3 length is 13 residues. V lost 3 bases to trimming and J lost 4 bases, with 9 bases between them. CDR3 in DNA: TGTGCCAGCAGTTTGTCGGTATTAGAGACCCAGTACTTC. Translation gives CASSLSVLETQYF.

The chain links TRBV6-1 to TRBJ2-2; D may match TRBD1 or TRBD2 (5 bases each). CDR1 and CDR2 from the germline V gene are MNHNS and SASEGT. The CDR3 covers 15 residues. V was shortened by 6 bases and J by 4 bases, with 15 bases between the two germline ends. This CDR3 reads CASRPGAVSTGELFF. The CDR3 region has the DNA TGTGCCAGCAGGCCCGGGGCCGTCAGCACCGGGGAGCTGTTTTTT.

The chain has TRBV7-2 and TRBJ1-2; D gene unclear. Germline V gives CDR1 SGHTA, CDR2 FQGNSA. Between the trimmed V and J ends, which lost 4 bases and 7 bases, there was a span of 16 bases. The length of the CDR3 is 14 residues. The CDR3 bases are TGTGCCAGCAGCTCATCGAAATGGACCGGTGGCTACACCTTC. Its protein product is CASSSSKWTGGYTF.

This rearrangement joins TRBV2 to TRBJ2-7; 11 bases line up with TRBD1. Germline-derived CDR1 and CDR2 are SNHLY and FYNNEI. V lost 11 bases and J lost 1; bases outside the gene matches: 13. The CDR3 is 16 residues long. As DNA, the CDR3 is TGTGCCGGGCACTTAACCGGGACAGGGGGTTCCTACGAGCAGTACTTC. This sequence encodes CAGHLTGTGGSYEQYF. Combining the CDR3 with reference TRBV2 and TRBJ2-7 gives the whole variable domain EPEVTQTPSHQVTQMGQEVILRCVPISNHLYFYWYRQILGQKVEFLVSFYNNEISEKSEIFDDQFSVERPDGSNFTLKIRSTKLEDSAMYFCAGHLTGTGGSYEQYFGPGTRLTVT.